These 21 T cell receptor beta chains originate from one sample sequenced in a study of spatial heterogeneity in lung cancer. Indicated time point: blood at routine non-recurrence follow-up after resection. MiXCR was run by TCRdb on the 5' RACE reads, yielding one entry per CDR3 protein. This table holds 110,000 or so distinct CDR3 sequences, about a tenth found once. Here the sequenced sample was PBMCs, taken at follow-up. The source is a female donor with early-stage non-small cell lung cancer.

In its sample, this clonotype was seen many times. The chain is built from TRBV12-3 or TRBV12-4 and TRBJ1-2; 10 bases match TRBD1. CDR3 length equals 17 residues. V lost 2 bases to trimming and J lost 2 bases; unmatched junction nucleotides: 8. Here the CDR3 DNA reads TGTGCCAGCAGTTTACGTCCGGGACAGGGGACAAACTATGGCTACACCTTC. As protein: CASSLRPGQGTNYGYTF.

This clonotype was seen ten or more times. The chain has TRBV19 and TRBJ2-5; 7 nucleotides align to TRBD1. This CDR3 comprises 15 residues. Germline assignment: CDR1 LNHDA and CDR2 SQIVND (reference sequence). V lost 5 bases and J lost 5; bases outside the gene matches: 11. The CDR3 DNA reads as TGTGCCAGTAGTTCCGACAGGGATCGTCCGGAGACCCAGTACTTC. Its protein is CASSSDRDRPETQYF.

This clonotype showed up just a few times. The chain couples TRBV2 to TRBJ1-2; D is possibly TRBD1 (6 bases). Looked up from germline, CDR1 is SNHLY and CDR2 is FYNNEI. This CDR3 contains 12 residues. Trimming left V 4 bases short and J 7 bases short, with 10 bases between. CDR3 sequence reads: CASSAGARGYTF. For the CDR3, the DNA is TGTGCCAGCAGTGCAGGGGCGCGTGGCTACACCTTC.

The gene calls are TRBV12-3 or TRBV12-4 and TRBJ2-2; 12 bases are a match to TRBD2. The CDR3 has 15 residues. The trim removed 6 bases at V and 4 bases at J, leaving 3 bases unmatched. The CDR3 loop is CASRPSGRGTGELFF. The CDR3 DNA is TGTGCCAGCAGACCTAGCGGGAGGGGCACCGGGGAGCTGTTTTTT.

The table lists this clonotype with many counts. CDR3 region: CASRDGTLTYNEQFF. CDR3 DNA: TGTGCCAGCAGAGATGGGACACTTACCTACAATGAGCAGTTCTTC. This chain connects TRBV28 to TRBJ2-1; D possibly corresponds to TRBD1 (6 bases). CDR1 is MDHEN, CDR2 SYDVKM, per germline. Between the trimmed V and J ends, which lost 6 bases and 2 bases, there was a span of 14 bases. This CDR3 has 15 residues.

This clonotype was observed a handful of times. The chain couples TRBV3-1 to TRBJ1-5; D is possibly TRBD1 (6 bases). The CDR3 extends over 15 amino acids. Germline CDR1 is LGHDT and CDR2 is YNNKEL (reference sequence). The ends were cut back, 4 bases at V and 3 bases at J, with 13 bases in the middle. The CDR3 DNA reads as TGTGCCAGCAGCCCTCAGGGGTCTATCAATCAGCCCCAGCATTTT. It codes for CASSPQGSINQPQHF.

This clonotype was detected many times. The rearrangement uses TRBV28 and TRBJ1-4, with 7 bases aligning to TRBD1. V gave up 7 bases and J gave up 4 bases; unmatched junction bases: 3. Germline CDR1 reads MDHEN; CDR2 reads SYDVKM. The CDR3 consists of 13 residues. The CDR3 reads CASNTGVNEKLFF. The CDR3 bases are TGTGCCAGCAATACAGGGGTTAATGAAAAACTGTTTTTT.

The sample holds many counts of this clonotype. The chain combines TRBV2 with TRBJ1-4, with a tentative D call TRBD1 (5 bases). Trimming removed 7 bases from V and 13 bases from J, with 22 bases in between. The germline V gene has CDR1 SNHLY and CDR2 FYNNEI. The CDR3 totals 14 residues. This chain's CDR3 is CASNSGLEEGRLFF. The CDR3 region has the DNA TGTGCCAGCAATTCGGGCCTTGAAGAGGGGCGACTGTTTTTT.

The rearrangement uses TRBV28 and TRBJ2-1; 11 bases are shared with TRBD2. With V trimmed by 6 bases and J by 1 base, 8 bases remained unmatched. CDR1 is MDHEN and CDR2 is SYDVKM in the germline V gene. This CDR3 has 17 residues. The CDR3 here is CASSQPGLADSYNEQFF. The CDR3 coding sequence is TGTGCCAGCAGCCAACCGGGACTAGCGGATTCCTACAATGAGCAGTTCTTC. Full variable domain (rest looked up from reference TRBV28 and TRBJ2-1): DVKVTQSSRYLVKRTGEKVFLECVQDMDHENMFWYRQDPGLGLRLIYFSYDVKMKEKGDIPEGYSVSREKKERFSLILESASTNQTSMYLCASSQPGLADSYNEQFFGPGTRLTVL.

This sequence joins TRBV6-2 or TRBV6-3 and TRBJ2-7; D is undetermined. The CDR3 loop spans 12 amino acids. Trimming removed 2 bases at V and 2 bases at J, with 4 bases between. The germline gives CDR1 MNHEY, CDR2 SVGEGT. The chain's CDR3 is CASSYDTYEQYF. In DNA form, the CDR3 reads TGTGCCAGCAGTTACGATACCTACGAGCAGTACTTC.

The chain recombines TRBV5-5 with TRBJ2-2, with unresolved D. V dropped 0 bases and J dropped 9 bases, with 9 bases sitting between them. Germline V gene lookup returns CDR1 SGHKS and CDR2 YYEKEE (reference sequence). The CDR3 length is 13 residues. In nucleotides, the CDR3 is TGTGCCAGCAGCTTGGCGGTAGCACGGGAGCTGTTTTTT. It translates to CASSLAVARELFF.

This clonotype has just a few counts. This CDR3 is CASSQVRAYNEQFF. In nucleotides, the CDR3 is TGCGCCAGCAGCCAAGTCCGGGCCTACAATGAGCAGTTCTTC. This chain uses TRBV4-3 with TRBJ2-1; no firm D call. In germline, CDR1 is LGHNA, CDR2 YSLEER. This CDR3 spans 14 amino acids. The germline V and J ends were trimmed by 1 base and 2 bases, with 6 bases remaining between them.

Written as DNA, the CDR3 is TGTGCCAGCAGTGAATTGGGGGGATCCACTGAAGCTTTCTTT. Residues: CASSELGGSTEAFF. The rearrangement uses TRBV25-1 and TRBJ1-1; D possibly corresponds to TRBD1 (5 bases). CDR1 MGHDK and CDR2 SYGVNS come from the germline V gene. The V end lost 1 base, the J end lost 4 bases, and 10 bases lay between the germline ends. This CDR3 is 14 amino acids long.

This chain links TRBV12-3 or TRBV12-4 with TRBJ2-1; D perhaps matches TRBD2 (6 bases). The CDR3 consists of 15 residues. V lost 6 bases, J lost 0 bases, and 12 bases lay in between. The chain's CDR3 is CASSPYGSSYNEQFF. Here the CDR3 DNA reads TGTGCCAGCAGCCCCTACGGGAGCTCCTACAATGAGCAGTTCTTC.

This clonotype was seen only a few times. The chain employs TRBV2 and TRBJ1-1; D unclear. The germline gives CDR1 SNHLY, CDR2 FYNNEI. V lost 9 bases and J lost 1, with 12 bases in between. This CDR3 region has 13 residues. DNA for the CDR3: TGTGCCAGGAACCGAAATCCGAACACTGAAGCTTTCTTT. It codes for CARNRNPNTEAFF.

This clonotype was counted between two and nine times. The chain couples TRBV4-1 to TRBJ2-4; 10 bases are a match to TRBD1. This CDR3 has 15 residues. Germline lookup yields CDR1 MGHRA and CDR2 YSYEKL. J gave up 8 bases and V 1 base, and 5 bases lay outside the gene matches. Written as DNA, the CDR3 is TGCGCCAGCAGCCAAGGACAGGGGGCGCTTGACATTCAGTACTTC. This codes for CASSQGQGALDIQYF.

The chain uses TRBV3-1 and TRBJ2-7; TRBD2 agrees at 8 bases. The CDR3 sequence is 14 residues long. V dropped 4 bases and J dropped 3; count of bases not matched to a gene: 5. Germline CDR1 LGHDT, CDR2 YNNKEL (reference sequence). CDR3 bases: TGTGCCAGCAGCCCTACTAGCGGTAACTACGAGCAGTACTTC. Amino acids: CASSPTSGNYEQYF.

This chain connects TRBV15 to TRBJ1-4; weak D call: TRBD1 (6 bases). Trimming cost V 0 bases and J 7 bases, with 15 bases left between them. The CDR3 is 16 residues long. The germline gives CDR1 LNHNV, CDR2 YYDKDF (reference sequence). The CDR3: CATSRDRQQGREKLFF. The CDR3 DNA follows: TGTGCCACCAGCAGAGATAGGCAACAGGGCCGTGAAAAACTGTTTTTT.

This clonotype has a handful of counts. V and J are TRBV5-1 and TRBJ1-1; D is uncertain. Germline V lookup: CDR1 SGHRS, CDR2 YFSETQ. The CDR3 loop spans 15 amino acids. Trimming took 1 base from V and 0 from J, leaving 10 bases between them. The CDR3 region is CASSLNAEMNTEAFF. CDR3 DNA sequence: TGCGCCAGCAGCTTGAATGCAGAGATGAACACTGAAGCTTTCTTT.

The chain uses TRBV19 and TRBJ2-7; 8 nucleotides agree with TRBD1. Trimming cost V 6 bases and J 6 bases; bases outside gene matches: 7. The CDR3 is 13 amino acids. In germline, CDR1 is LNHDA, CDR2 SQIVND (reference sequence). DNA for the CDR3: TGTGCCAGTAGCGGACAGGGAATTTTCGAGCAGTACTTC. The encoded protein is CASSGQGIFEQYF. The full variable domain, its missing parts supplied by reference TRBV19 and TRBJ2-7, is DGGITQSPKYLFRKEGQNVTLSCEQNLNHDAMYWYRQDPGQGLRLIYYSQIVNDFQKGDIAEGYSVSREKKESFPLTVTSAQKNPTAFYLCASSGQGIFEQYFGPGTRLTVT.

This clonotype showed up just a few times. The chain recombines TRBV9 with TRBJ1-3; D gene uncertain. The CDR3 runs 13 residues. The V gene's germline CDR1 is SGDLS and CDR2 YYNGEE. Trimming left V 0 bases short and J 4 bases short, with 5 bases between. As DNA, the CDR3 is TGTGCCAGCAGCGTAGGGGTCGGAAACACCATATATTTT. This sequence encodes CASSVGVGNTIYF.